This is a list of T cell receptor beta chains from one sample in a study of CD8+ T cells in alopecia areata. Here immunoSEQ multiplex PCR was the method, and the copy in TCRdb shows in-frame clones only, minus some. The sample includes approximately 99,000 clones, about 60% of them seen just once. The sequencing input was NKG2D-low CD8+ T cells sorted from blood. The origin of the receptors is a human donor with alopecia areata. The CDR3 runs from the conserved cysteine through the conserved F or W. Each record gives: J gene, CDR3 length, clone size, D gene, V gene, CDR3 DNA, CDR3 protein. D genes are given only for firm matches. The size of a clone is reported for some rows only, either as once, few or many, or as a class for expanded clones.

TRBJ2-5,16,NA,NA,TRBV7-9,TGTGCCAGCAGCAAACCAGAAGGGCGGAGGAGGGAGACCCAGTACTTC,CASSKPEGRRRETQYF
TRBJ2-1,17,NA,TRBD2,TRBV9,TGTGCCAGCAGCCCACGTCCATTTTGGCGGGAGGGAAATGAGCAGTTCTTC,CASSPRPFWREGNEQFF
TRBJ2-5,15,NA,NA,TRBV5-4,TGTGCCAGCAGCTTGGCCGTCGGCAGCCAAGAGACCCAGTACTTC,CASSLAVGSQETQYF
TRBJ2-1,13,NA,NA,TRBV27,TGTGCCAGCAGTTTCAGGCAGGACAATGAGCAGTTCTTC,CASSFRQDNEQFF
TRBJ2-3,12,NA,NA,TRBV4-1,TGCGCCAGCAGCCCCGGAACAGATACGCAGTATTTT,CASSPGTDTQYF
TRBJ2-1,16,few,TRBD2,TRBV4-1,TGCGCCAGCACTGAGCGGGACCAAATATCCTACAATGAGCAGTTCTTC,CASTERDQISYNEQFF
TRBJ2-2,15,NA,NA,TRBV23-1,TGCGCCAGCAGTCACAAGACAGCGAACACCGGGGAGCTGTTTTTT,CASSHKTANTGELFF
TRBJ2-4,12,few,TRBD1,TRBV2,TGTGCCAGCCAAGGGGGCGAAAACATTCAGTACTTC,CASQGGENIQYF
TRBJ2-1,13,few,NA,TRBV27,TGTGCCAGCAGCGGGGGTTCCTACAATGAGCAGTTCTTC,CASSGGSYNEQFF
TRBJ2-1,13,NA,TRBD2,TRBV19,TGTGCCAGTGGGGGAGGGCCGATCGATGAGCAGTTCTTC,CASGGGPIDEQFF
TRBJ2-2,12,many,NA,TRBV29-1,TGCAGCGCCGAAAGCGGCACCGGGGAGCTGTTTTTT,CSAESGTGELFF
TRBJ2-7,14,few,TRBD1,TRBV27,TGTGCCAGCAGTCCACGGACAGGGTATAACGAGCAGTACTTC,CASSPRTGYNEQYF
TRBJ1-1,12,NA,TRBD1,TRBV29-1,TGCAGCGTTTTGACAGGGGTAACTGAAGCTTTCTTT,CSVLTGVTEAFF
TRBJ1-3,15,NA,NA,TRBV15,TGTGCCACCAGCAGAGGAACAGCTTCTGGAAACACCATATATTTT,CATSRGTASGNTIYF
TRBJ2-1,13,NA,NA,TRBV30,TGTGCCTGGAGTACCTACAGCTACAATGAGCAGTTCTTC,CAWSTYSYNEQFF
TRBJ2-1,12,few,NA,TRBV11-2,TGTGCCAGCAGCTTAGTGTACAATGAGCAGTTCTTC,CASSLVYNEQFF
TRBJ2-1,13,NA,NA,TRBV6-5,TGTGCCAGCAGTTGGACGGGGGCAAGGGAGCAGTTCTTC,CASSWTGAREQFF
TRBJ2-7,11,NA,NA,TRBV20-1,TGCAGTGCTAGTAGGCACTACGAGCAGTACTTC,CSASRHYEQYF
TRBJ2-5,12,few,NA,TRBV28,TGTGCCAGCAGTCCGTCCCGAGAGACCCAGTACTTC,CASSPSRETQYF
TRBJ2-2,13,NA,NA,TRBV27,TGTGCCAGCACGACGGTAAACACCGGGGAGCTGTTTTTT,CASTTVNTGELFF